A single sample is the source of the 21 T cell receptor beta chains below, sequenced in a study of blood T cell repertoires in COVID-19 (dated by TCRdb to about 2020). The library was prepared using the immunoSEQ multiplex PCR assay. TCRdb obtained this table from immuneACCESS and retained in-frame rearrangements with V and J assigned. These tables miss some clones; where compared with another copy, unresolved V genes account for less than half of the shortfall, and the remainder is unexplained. In all, the sample holds some 240,000 clones, and about 79% of those were seen once. The top ten hold around 1.5% of the sample. Specimen: peripheral blood. The receptors originated from a middle-aged woman who had recovered from COVID-19.

The gene calls are TRBV11-2 and TRBJ2-7, with 9 bases aligning to TRBD2. Germline V gene sequence: CDR1 SGHAT, CDR2 FQNNGV. The CDR3 sequence is 14 residues long. The V segment lost 6 bases and the J segment 13 bases; nucleotides outside the gene matches: 16. The CDR3 is CASSSGGLAGDSYF. The DNA for the CDR3 is TGTGCCAGCAGTTCAGGGGGACTAGCAGGAGACTCCTACTTC.

This clone was counted between two and nine times. This rearrangement joins TRBV6-5 to TRBJ1-5; no reliable D call. The length of the CDR3 is 13 residues. The V and J ends lost 6 bases and 5 bases respectively, with 11 bases between them. In germline, CDR1 is MNHEY, CDR2 SVGAGI. The CDR3 DNA sequence: TGTGCCAGCAGCCGCAACTTCGATCAGCCCCAGCATTTT. It specifies CASSRNFDQPQHF.

This chain links TRBV4-2 with TRBJ2-3; 10 nucleotides match TRBD2. Germline CDR1 reads LGHNA; CDR2 reads YNFKEQ. The CDR3 is 16 amino acids. The J segment lost 3 bases and the V segment lost 1 base, leaving 4 bases of the junction unmatched. CDR3 DNA sequence: TGTGCCAGCAGCCAAGTCGCTAGCGGGGGTACAGATACGCAGTATTTT. It codes for CASSQVASGGTDTQYF.

The chain links TRBV27 to TRBJ2-1, with D uncertain. In germline, CDR1 is MNHEY, CDR2 SMNVEV (reference sequence). This CDR3 is 13 amino acids long. The V gene lost 3 bases and the J gene lost 7 bases, with 10 bases spanning the gap. The CDR3 here is CASSLSGWNEQFF. In DNA form, the CDR3 reads TGTGCCAGCAGTTTGTCAGGTTGGAATGAGCAGTTCTTC.

The chain is built from TRBV5-4 and TRBJ2-7; D possibly corresponds to TRBD1 (7 bases). CDR3 length equals 16 residues. V lost 4 bases and J lost 1, with 18 bases in between. Germline CDR1 reads SGHNT; CDR2 reads YYREEE (reference sequence). CDR3 protein: CASSNKVPGGSYEQYF. The CDR3 nucleotides read TGTGCCAGCAGCAACAAAGTTCCAGGGGGGTCCTACGAGCAGTACTTC.

V and J are TRBV2 and TRBJ2-1; TRBD1 might be the D (5 bases). The CDR3 has 14 residues. Between the trimmed V and J ends, which lost 4 bases and 4 bases, there was a span of 11 bases. The germline V gene has CDR1 SNHLY and CDR2 FYNNEI. The CDR3: CASSGQRIYNEQFF. The CDR3 DNA sequence: TGTGCCAGCAGTGGACAGAGAATATACAATGAGCAGTTCTTC.

V usage is TRBV12-3 or TRBV12-4 and J usage is TRBJ1-2, with D possibly being TRBD1 (5 bases). This CDR3 is built from 13 residues. With 6 bases removed from V and 1 base from J, the gap between germline ends came to 9 bases. Written as DNA, the CDR3 is TGTGCCAGCAGGGCAGACAGTAACTATGGCTACACCTTC. This sequence encodes CASRADSNYGYTF.

The chain carries TRBV7-2 and TRBJ1-4; D uncertain. The V end lost 2 bases, the J end lost 7 bases, and 14 bases lay between the germline ends. The V gene's germline CDR1 is SGHTA and CDR2 FQGNSA. The CDR3 is 15 amino acids. CDR3 bases: TGTGCCAGCAGCTTACCCATCCAAGGAGGTGAAAAACTGTTTTTT. Encoded protein: CASSLPIQGGEKLFF.

J is TRBJ1-2 and V is TRBV3-1 (or the pseudogene TRBV3-2); D perhaps matches TRBD1 (6 bases). The germline CDR1 and CDR2 sequences are LGHDT and YNNKEL (reference sequence). This CDR3 region has 14 residues. Between the trimmed V and J ends, which lost 0 bases and 5 bases, there was a span of 10 bases. Written as DNA, the CDR3 is TGTGCCAGCAGCCAAGATCTGGGGGCGTATGGCTACACCTTC. It encodes CASSQDLGAYGYTF.

The chain has TRBV6-2 or TRBV6-3 and TRBJ1-3, with 10 bases identical to TRBD1. Germline CDR1 reads MNHEY; CDR2 reads SVGEGT. This CDR3 contains 16 residues. Losses at the gene ends were 8 bases for V and 0 bases for J; bases not matched to a gene: 7. CDR3 in DNA: TGTGCCAGCCGCCGACAGGGGGCCAACTCTGGAAACACCATATATTTT. This gives the protein CASRRQGANSGNTIYF.

A few counts support this clone. The rearrangement uses TRBV19 and TRBJ1-5; the D is unclear. Germline assignment: CDR1 LNHDA and CDR2 SQIVND (reference sequence). The CDR3 contains 14 residues. Trimming removed 6 bases from V and 2 bases from J, with 11 bases in between. CDR3 sequence (DNA): TGTGCCAGTAGGGAGGAATGGGGCAATCAGCCCCAGCATTTT. Encoded protein: CASREEWGNQPQHF.

This chain connects TRBV27 to TRBJ2-7; TRBD1 might be the D (5 bases). The germline V gene encodes CDR1 MNHEY and CDR2 SMNVEV (reference sequence). The CDR3 consists of 13 residues. V was cut by 4 bases and J by 3 bases, with 10 bases left in between. The CDR3, as DNA: TGTGCCAGCAGTTCTTCAGGGAACTACGAGCAGTACTTC. Protein sequence: CASSSSGNYEQYF.

The V gene is TRBV5-4, the J gene TRBJ1-1; maybe TRBD1 (5 bases). Germline lookup yields CDR1 SGHNT and CDR2 YYREEE (reference sequence). The CDR3 loop spans 14 amino acids. The ends were cut back, 2 bases at V and 1 base at J, with 9 bases in the middle. The CDR3 region has the DNA TGTGCCAGCAGCTTACGGGGGACGAACACTGAAGCTTTCTTT. Encoded protein: CASSLRGTNTEAFF.

V and J are TRBV6-5 and TRBJ1-2; TRBD1 matches at 8 bases. V shed 7 bases, J shed 7 bases, and the junction held 11 bases outside the gene matches. Per germline, CDR1 MNHEY and CDR2 SVGAGI. The CDR3 loop spans 14 amino acids. The CDR3 sequence is CASTRTGRVSGYTF. CDR3 bases: TGTGCCAGCACCCGGACAGGGCGTGTTAGTGGCTACACCTTC.

J is TRBJ2-3 and V is TRBV10-2; 9 bases align to TRBD2. V shed 8 bases, J shed 2 bases, and the junction held 14 bases outside the gene matches. CDR3 length: 17 residues. Germline V gene sequence: CDR1 WSHSY, CDR2 SAAADI. Here the CDR3 DNA reads TGCGCCAGCGGTGGTACTTTGCGGGGGGGCTTCACAGATACGCAGTATTTT. It yields the protein CASGGTLRGGFTDTQYF.

The chain joins TRBV19 to TRBJ1-3; a possible D gene is TRBD1 (6 bases). Trimming shortened V by 4 bases and J by 0 bases, and 16 bases separated the two germline ends. Germline assignment: CDR1 LNHDA and CDR2 SQIVND (reference sequence). The CDR3 is 17 residues long. The CDR3 protein is CASSTPTGRSSGNTIYF. DNA of the CDR3: TGTGCCAGTAGTACCCCGACAGGCCGCAGCTCTGGAAACACCATATATTTT.

The chain carries TRBV7-8 and TRBJ1-1, with 9 bases lining up with TRBD1. The CDR3 length is 14 residues. Germline V gene sequence: CDR1 SGHVS, CDR2 FQNEAQ. Losses at the gene ends were 7 bases for V and 1 base for J; bases not matched to a gene: 4. The DNA for the CDR3 is TGTGCCAGCAACAGGGGGCTCTGGAACACTGAAGCTTTCTTT. This encodes CASNRGLWNTEAFF.

This clone turned up a few times. One end of the junction does not line up with germline, which may come from a read error. The chain is built from TRBV7-9 and TRBJ1-6; TRBD1 agrees at 11 bases. Per germline, CDR1 SEHNR and CDR2 FQNEAQ (reference sequence). This CDR3 is built from 15 residues. For the CDR3, the DNA is TGTGCCAGCAGCTTACCGGGACAGGGGGATTCAGCCCTCCACTTT. It encodes CASSLPGQGDSALHF.

CDR3 sequence: CAISEGQGYDYGYTF. The CDR3 bases are TGTGCCATCAGTGAGGGACAGGGCTACGACTATGGCTACACCTTC. The V and J genes are TRBV10-3 and TRBJ1-2; 8 bases line up with TRBD1. The CDR3 consists of 15 residues. J was trimmed by 3 bases and V by 2 bases; bases with no gene match: 5. Germline lookup yields CDR1 ENHRY and CDR2 SYGVKD.

The CDR3 DNA follows: TGTGCCAGCAGTTTATTTGGCGGGGTCTCCTACGAGCAGTACTTC. Translating it yields CASSLFGGVSYEQYF. This sequence joins TRBV28 and TRBJ2-7; D might be TRBD2 (6 bases). This CDR3 region has 15 residues. The germline CDR1 and CDR2 sequences are MDHEN and SYDVKM. Deletions cut 1 base from V and 0 bases from J, with 10 bases between.

This rearrangement joins TRBV5-1 to TRBJ1-2, with 7 bases fitting TRBD1. V lost 6 bases and J lost 10; bases outside the gene matches: 12. Germline V gene lookup returns CDR1 SGHRS and CDR2 YFSETQ. This CDR3 has 13 residues. CDR3 bases: TGCGCCAGCAACATCGGGACAGCCGACAACTACACCTTC. Its protein product is CASNIGTADNYTF.